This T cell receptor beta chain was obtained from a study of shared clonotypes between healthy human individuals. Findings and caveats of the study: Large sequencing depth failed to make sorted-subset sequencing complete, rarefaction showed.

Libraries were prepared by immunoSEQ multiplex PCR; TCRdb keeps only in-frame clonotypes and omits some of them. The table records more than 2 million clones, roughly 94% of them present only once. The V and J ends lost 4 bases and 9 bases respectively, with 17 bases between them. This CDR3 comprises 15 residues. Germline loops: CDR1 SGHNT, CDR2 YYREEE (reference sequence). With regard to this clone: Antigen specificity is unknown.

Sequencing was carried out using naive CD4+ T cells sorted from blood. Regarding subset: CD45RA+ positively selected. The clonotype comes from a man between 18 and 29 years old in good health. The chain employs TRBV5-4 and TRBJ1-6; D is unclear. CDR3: CASSLNGNSASPLHF. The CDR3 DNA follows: TGTGCCAGCAGCCTTAATGGGAATTCGGCTTCACCCCTCCACTTT. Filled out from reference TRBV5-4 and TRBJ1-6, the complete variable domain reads ETGVTQSPTHLIKTRGQQVTLRCSSQSGHNTVSWYQQALGQGPQFIFQYYREEENGRGNFPPRFSGLQFPNYSSELNVNALELDDSALYLCASSLNGNSASPLHFGNGTRLTVT.